This T cell receptor beta chain was captured by sequencing in a study of identical twins. This clonotype has a handful of counts. Its specificity is unknown. A universal primer site was incorporated via template switching, and the cDNA contained unique molecular identifiers. MiXCR was run by TCRdb on the 5' RACE reads, yielding one entry per CDR3 protein. The data hold roughly 250,000 distinct CDR3 sequences, with more than 12% observed a single time. Notes on the study in general: Beta out-of-frame sequences displayed a weaker excess of sharing between twins.

This sequence originates from a woman between 18 and 30 years old in good health. Source material: memory (CD45RO+) T cells sorted from blood.

The CDR3 spells CASSLTGSRTDTQYF. CDR3 bases: TGTGCCAGCAGCTTAACTGGCAGCCGCACAGATACGCAGTATTTT. V usage is TRBV7-3 and J usage is TRBJ2-3; D uncertain. CDR1 and CDR2 (germline): SGHTA, FQGTGA. V lost 0 bases and J lost 1, with 8 bases in between. This CDR3 comprises 15 residues.